This T cell receptor beta chain is drawn from a study of shared clonotypes between healthy human individuals (dated by TCRdb to about 2020). For the study in its entirety: A few men and a couple of women, aged 18 to 49 years, made up the cohort. To increase sequencing depth and limit assay-specific biases, TCR repertoire library preparation and sequencing were carried out by different laboratories using diverse techniques. Blood TCR repertoires of about 5 healthy adults were deeply sequenced to estimate repertoire size and the extent of clonotype sharing between individuals. Each donor's leukapheresis produced roughly between roughly 0.94 and 9.5 billion PBMCs.

Study-level results and caveats: Because the study included only a small number of donors, the genetic and exposure-history diversity represented was limited. Sampling was limited to blood, and TCR repertoires in tissue likely differ from TCR repertoires in blood. Pairwise subsampling led to the expectation that sequencing depth would affect the degree of clonotype sharing among donors.

Details on this clone: Its recognized antigen is unknown. The sample holds no much larger clone one base away, and base qualities are not on file.

CDR1 and CDR2 are drawn from the germline V gene (reference sequence): SEHNR, FQNEAQ. The CDR3 measures 16 amino acids from cysteine to phenylalanine. Only the CDR3 DNA stays, 48 bases, in frame from base 1. Trimming leaves V shorter by 0 bases and J shorter by 3 bases, with the junction holding 5 bases beyond the gene matches. Donors were healthy HIV-negative adults with no recently reported acute infections or vaccinations. Every donor was a Caucasian adult living in Nashville, Tennessee, USA. For unsorted samples, 90 million or so PBMCs were counted and genomic DNA was extracted with the QIAamp DNA Blood Mini kit. Blood was collected by leukapheresis, and PBMCs were isolated by Ficoll-Histopaque density gradient centrifugation and then cryopreserved in liquid nitrogen vapor phase. Using the deep immunoSEQ assay, TCR CDR3 regions were amplified from genomic DNA by multiplex PCR. Extracted genomic DNA from each cell subset was spread evenly across all wells of several immunoSEQ 96-well plates, with each plate serving as a replicate. For unsorted PBMC, around 290 ng of genomic DNA, equivalent to about 32,000 T cell genomes, went into each replicate PCR. Ten immunoSEQ deep assay plates were used to sequence the unsorted PBMC genomic DNA. Purified libraries were quantified with a Qubit 3.0 fluorometer, sized on a Bioanalyzer 2100, and re-quantified with the KAPA Library Quantification kit. Every immunoSEQ 96-well plate was sequenced on a dedicated single-read 150-cycle Illumina NextSeq 550 flow cell. The published analysis was carried out like this. Because only junctional sequences without quality scores were contained in the immunoSEQ output, filtering matching that applied to full-length reads could not be performed. Sequences were annotated with PyIR, a Python wrapper for IgBLAST v1.9, and V/J genes and CDR3 were assigned using IMGT germline references. Reads were filtered out if the reads had weak V/J assignments (E-value above 1e-6), no CDR3, stop codons, out-of-frame junctions, or ambiguous translated residues. V3J clonotypes were defined as sequences sharing an identical inferred V gene, J gene, and CDR3 amino acid sequence. Percentage overlap between repertoires was calculated by dividing the number of shared unique clonotypes by the size of the smaller repertoire. Richness of each repertoire was evaluated using RTK rarefaction, the Chao1 estimator, and Recon v2.1 estimates of unobserved clonotypes. The source is immuneACCESS, and TCRdb retained only in-frame sequences with V and J called. Part of the clones is not carried over; for the studies checked, unresolved V genes explain less than half of this, and the remainder is unexplained. From that table come the V and J calls and clone size; the DNA was used to work out D and trimming. This sample holds 490,000 or so clones; 60% to 85% were observed only once. The ten largest clones represent over 10% of the sample.

This clonotype was obtained from a woman aged 40 to 55 in good health. Some clones in this sample may be carry-over from other donors' samples. Sequenced sample: PBMCs. Recombination linked TRBV7-9 to TRBJ2-1; 7 bases in between match TRBD2. The nucleotides are TGTGCCAGCAGCTTAGCAATGGCTAGCGGCTACAATGAGCAGTTCTTC. Translated, it gives CASSLAMASGYNEQFF. This CDR3, with the reference TRBV7-9 and TRBJ2-1 proteins standing in past its ends, gives the full variable domain DTGVSQNPRHKITKRGQNVTFRCDPISEHNRLYWYRQTLGQGPEFLTYFQNEAQLEKSRLLSDRFSAERPKGSFSTLEIQRTEQGDSAMYLCASSLAMASGYNEQFFGPGTRLTVL.